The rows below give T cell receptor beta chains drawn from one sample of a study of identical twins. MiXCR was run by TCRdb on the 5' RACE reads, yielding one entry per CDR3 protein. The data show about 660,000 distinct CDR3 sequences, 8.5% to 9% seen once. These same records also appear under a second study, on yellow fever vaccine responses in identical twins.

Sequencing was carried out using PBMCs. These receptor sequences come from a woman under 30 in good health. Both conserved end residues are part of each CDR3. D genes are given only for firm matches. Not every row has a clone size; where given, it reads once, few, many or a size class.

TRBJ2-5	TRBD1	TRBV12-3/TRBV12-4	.	TGTGCCAGCAGTTGGGACAGGGCTAACCAAGAGACCCAGTACTTC	CASSWDRANQETQYF
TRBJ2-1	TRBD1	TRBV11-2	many	TGTGCCAGCAGCCAGGGGGGGACAGGGTTCTATGAGCAGTTCTTC	CASSQGGTGFYEQFF
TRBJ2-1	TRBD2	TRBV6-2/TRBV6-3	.	TGTGCCAGCAGTTACTCTATAGCGGGAGAATACGGGCAGTTCTTC	CASSYSIAGEYGQFF
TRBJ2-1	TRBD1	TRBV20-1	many	TGCAGTGCTAGCAGCCGGGACAGGGCCGACAATGAGCAGTTCTTC	CSASSRDRADNEQFF
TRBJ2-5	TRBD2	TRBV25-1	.	TGTGCCAGCAGTGCGGGGACTAGCGGGGTTGCCCAAGAGACCCAGTACTTC	CASSAGTSGVAQETQYF
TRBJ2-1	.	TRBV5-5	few	TGTGCCAGCCACGATACTCTAGCGTTTAATGAGCAGTTCTTC	CASHDTLAFNEQFF
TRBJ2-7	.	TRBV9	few	TGTGCCAGCAGCGTAGGACCAGGGACCCCCTACGAGCAGTACTTC	CASSVGPGTPYEQYF
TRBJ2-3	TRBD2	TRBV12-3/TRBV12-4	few	TGTGCCAGCAGTTTCCTCATAGGTCTAGCGGGAGTAACGCAGTATTTT	CASSFLIGLAGVTQYF
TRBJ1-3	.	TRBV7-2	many	TGTGCCAGCAGCTTAACAGGCCCTCGAAACACCATATATTTT	CASSLTGPRNTIYF
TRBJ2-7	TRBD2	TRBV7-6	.	TGTGCCAGCAGCCCAGAGGCCTGGGGAAGGCTAGCGGGACTTTACGAGCAGTACTTC	CASSPEAWGRLAGLYEQYF
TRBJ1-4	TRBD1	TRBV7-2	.	TGTGCCAGCAGCTTGGGCAGGGGGCGAGAAGAAAAACTGTTTTTT	CASSLGRGREEKLFF
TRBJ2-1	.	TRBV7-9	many	TGCGCCAGCAGCTCCGGGACCTCCTACAATGAGCAGTTCTTC	CASSSGTSYNEQFF
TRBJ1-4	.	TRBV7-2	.	TGTGCCAGCAGCTCCCAACAGGGATTTAATGAAAAACTGTTTTTT	CASSSQQGFNEKLFF
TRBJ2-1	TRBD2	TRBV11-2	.	TGTGCCAGCAGCCTCCCGGGACTAAACTACAATGAGCAGTTCTTC	CASSLPGLNYNEQFF
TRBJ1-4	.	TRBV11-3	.	TGTGCCAGCAGCTTAGGAGGTCGGACAGCTACAACTAATGAAAAACTGTTTTTT	CASSLGGRTATTNEKLFF
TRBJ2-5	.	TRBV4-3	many	TGCGCCAGCAGCCAAGAGGGGACACTGATAATGTGGACCCAGTACTTC	CASSQEGTLIMWTQYF
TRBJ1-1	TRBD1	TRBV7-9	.	TGTGCCGTATCAGGGACAGAGATGAACACTGAAGCTTTCTTT	CAVSGTEMNTEAFF
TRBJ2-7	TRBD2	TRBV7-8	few	TGTGCCAGCAGCTTACTTGAAGGGACTAGCGCCTCATACGAGCAGTACTTC	CASSLLEGTSASYEQYF
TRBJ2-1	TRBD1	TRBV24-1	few	TGTGCCACCAGTGAGCGGGCCGGGACAGGGGGGATCTACAATGAGCAGTTCTTC	CATSERAGTGGIYNEQFF
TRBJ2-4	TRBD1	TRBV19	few	TGTGCCAGTAGTATAGACCAGACGACAGGGGCGGGGGCCAAAAACATTCAGTACTTC	CASSIDQTTGAGAKNIQYF